One sample yielded the 22 T cell receptor beta chains listed below, sequenced in a study of blood T cells in healthy people across ages. A J-beta primer mix and a sample-barcoded 5' primer were used in a second PCR of roughly 6 to 11 cycles. MiXCR was run by TCRdb on the 5' RACE reads, yielding one entry per CDR3 protein. Of about 760,000 distinct CDR3 sequences listed, roughly 25% were seen once; the top ten hold 9.4%. These records were also assigned to another study, of T cells of mothers and their children.

Material for sequencing was blood. These receptor sequences come from a boy younger than 18 in good health.

The chain has TRBV7-3 and TRBJ1-4; possible D gene TRBD1, 5 bases. The CDR3 consists of 14 residues. V gave up 2 bases and J gave up 6 bases, with 10 bases separating them. Germline V gene lookup returns CDR1 SGHTA and CDR2 FQGTGA. The chain's CDR3 is CASSLFSRDEKLFF. DNA of the CDR3: TGTGCCAGCAGCTTATTTTCCAGGGATGAAAAACTGTTTTTT. The variable domain in full, with the rest retrieved from reference TRBV7-3 and TRBJ1-4, is GAGVSQTPSNKVTEKGKYVELRCDPISGHTALYWYRQSLGQGPEFLIYFQGTGAADDSGLPNDRFFAVRPEGSVSTLKIQRTERGDSAVYLCASSLFSRDEKLFFGSGTQLSVL.

This clonotype was observed a handful of times. This sequence joins TRBV21-1 and TRBJ2-2; the table's D call, TRBD1, was not checked against the DNA. TRBV21-1 is described as a pseudogene. This CDR3 has 17 residues. The CDR3 sequence: CASSAGTAILNTGELFF. The CDR3 DNA sequence: TGTGCCAGCAGCGCTGGGACAGCCATCCTGAACACCGGGGAGCTGTTTTTT.

CDR3 residues: CASSEYRQGGDTQYF. The CDR3 nucleotides read TGTGCCAGCAGTGAATACCGACAGGGAGGGGATACGCAGTATTTT. J is TRBJ2-3 and V is TRBV25-1; either TRBD1 or TRBD2 may supply D (7 bases each). The CDR3 is 15 amino acids. Germline CDR1 is MGHDK and CDR2 is SYGVNS. The V gene lost 0 bases and the J gene lost 6 bases, with 13 bases spanning the gap.

The chain employs TRBV5-6 and TRBJ2-5; the match to TRBD1 covers 9 bases. The end of the DNA aligns better with TRBJ2-1, so the J call may be wrong. Germline V gives CDR1 SGHDT, CDR2 YYEEEE. CDR3 length equals 15 residues. For the CDR3, the DNA is TGTGCCAGCAGCCCCCGGGACAGGGCGTGGGATGAGCAGTTCTTC. Its protein is CASSPRDRAWDEQFF.

This clonotype was picked up many times. The chain couples TRBV20-1 to TRBJ2-5; 10 nucleotides align to TRBD2. Trimming cost V 6 bases and J 5 bases; bases outside gene matches: 12. The CDR3 extends over 15 amino acids. CDR1 DFQATT and CDR2 SNEGSKA come from the germline V gene (reference sequence). The CDR3 is CSARPEAGGLETQYF. CDR3 DNA sequence: TGCAGTGCCCGCCCTGAAGCGGGGGGGCTGGAGACCCAGTACTTC.

This rearrangement joins TRBV4-1 to TRBJ2-3; 11 bases are a match to TRBD2. Germline lookup yields CDR1 MGHRA and CDR2 YSYEKL. Trimming at V came to 2 bases and at J to 4 bases, leaving 8 bases not matched to a gene. This CDR3 is 17 amino acids long. The CDR3 DNA follows: TGCGCCAGCAGCCAACCAACTAGCGGGAGTTTGTCAGATACGCAGTATTTT. Translated, it gives CASSQPTSGSLSDTQYF.

The CDR3 DNA sequence: TGTGCCAGCATCGGACTAGCCTTCTCGAGGACCCAGTACTTC. Translated: CASIGLAFSRTQYF. This chain connects TRBV21-1 to TRBJ2-5; the table gives TRBD2 as D, unverified against the DNA. TRBV21-1 is reported as a pseudogene. The CDR3 has 14 residues.

This clonotype was seen a handful of times. The rearrangement uses TRBV7-6 and TRBJ2-7; TRBD1 aligns across 7 bases. The CDR3 has 16 amino acids. The V segment lost 1 base and the J segment 2 bases; nucleotides outside the gene matches: 8. Per the germline V gene, CDR1 is SGHVS and CDR2 is FNYEAQ. CDR3 loop: CASSLGGTANPYEQYF. In DNA, the CDR3 is TGTGCCAGCAGCTTAGGTGGGACAGCAAACCCCTACGAGCAGTACTTC. Filled out from reference TRBV7-6 and TRBJ2-7, the complete variable domain reads GAGVSQSPRYKVTKRGQDVALRCDPISGHVSLYWYRQALGQGPEFLTYFNYEAQQDKSGLPNDRFSAERPEGSISTLTIQRTEQRDSAMYRCASSLGGTANPYEQYFGPGTRLTVT.

The chain has TRBV14 and TRBJ2-1; 10 bases agree with TRBD2. CDR1 is SGHDN, CDR2 FVKESK, per germline. This CDR3 region has 16 residues. V trimming: 4 bases; J trimming: 0 bases; junction bases outside the gene matches: 3. CDR3 in amino acids: CASSPQRGGSYNEQFF. The DNA for the CDR3 is TGTGCCAGCAGCCCCCAGCGGGGGGGCTCCTACAATGAGCAGTTCTTC.

The chain joins TRBV6-1 to TRBJ2-7; tentative D call: TRBD1 (6 bases). V was cut by 7 bases and J by 4 bases, with 17 bases left in between. This CDR3 has 14 residues. Germline V CDR1 and CDR2: MNHNS, SASEGT. The CDR3 protein is CASTQVGAGYEQYF. CDR3 in DNA: TGTGCCAGCACTCAGGTGGGGGCAGGTTACGAGCAGTACTTC.

This clonotype appeared a few times. The gene calls are TRBV29-1 and TRBJ2-3, with unresolved D. Germline V gene sequence: CDR1 SQVTM, CDR2 ANQGSEA. The ends were cut back, 6 bases at V and 6 bases at J, with 10 bases in the middle. The CDR3 is made up of 11 amino acids. CDR3 in DNA: TGCAGCGTCCGATTGGAGGATACGCAGTATTTT. Amino acids: CSVRLEDTQYF.

This clonotype has just a few counts. The chain has TRBV20-1 and TRBJ1-2; TRBD1 might be the D (5 bases). Trimming cost V 3 bases and J 5 bases, with 13 bases left between them. CDR3 length: 13 amino acids. CDR1 is DFQATT and CDR2 is SNEGSKA in the germline V gene (reference sequence). In DNA form, the CDR3 reads TGCAGTGCTAGCGTGGGGCTGACTTATGGCTACACCTTC. It codes for CSASVGLTYGYTF.

The chain carries TRBV27 and TRBJ2-7, with TRBD2 identical over 8 bases. The CDR3 covers 15 residues. Losses at the gene ends were 2 bases for V and 0 bases for J; bases not matched to a gene: 3. Per the germline V gene, CDR1 is MNHEY and CDR2 is SMNVEV (reference sequence). CDR3 nucleotide sequence: TGTGCCAGCAGTTTAGCCGGGAGGGTCTCCTACGAGCAGTACTTC. Its translation: CASSLAGRVSYEQYF.

This sequence joins TRBV28 and TRBJ2-7; D ambiguous. The V end was cut by 7 bases, the J end by 0 bases, with 13 bases between. The CDR3 spans 14 residues. The V gene's germline CDR1 is MDHEN and CDR2 SYDVKM. The CDR3 DNA is TGTGCCAGCAACTCGCGCCTCTACTCCTACGAGCAGTACTTC. Its translation is CASNSRLYSYEQYF. Looking up the rest from reference TRBV28 and TRBJ2-7 gives the full variable domain: DVKVTQSSRYLVKRTGEKVFLECVQDMDHENMFWYRQDPGLGLRLIYFSYDVKMKEKGDIPEGYSVSREKKERFSLILESASTNQTSMYLCASNSRLYSYEQYFGPGTRLTVT.

The chain is built from TRBV4-3 and TRBJ1-4, with 7 bases aligning to TRBD1. Germline-derived CDR1 and CDR2 are LGHNA and YSLEER. The CDR3 contains 16 residues. Germline trimming cut 1 base from V and 5 bases from J; bases unmatched to any gene: 7. This chain's CDR3 is CASSQAPGGSNEKLFF. CDR3 sequence (DNA): TGCGCCAGCAGCCAAGCTCCAGGGGGGTCGAATGAAAAACTGTTTTTT.

The J gene is TRBJ2-5, the V gene TRBV23-1, with D possibly matching TRBD2 (5 bases). Gene TRBJ2-7 matches the end of the DNA better, so the J call may be wrong. TRBV23-1 qualifies as an ORF whose function is uncertain. The length of the CDR3 is 16 residues. Written as DNA, the CDR3 is TGCGCCAGCAGTCAATTTTGGCGGAGGTATGCCTACGAGCAGTACTTC. Its protein is CASSQFWRRYAYEQYF.

Only a few counts were recorded for this clonotype. The chain couples TRBV11-2 to TRBJ1-6; D perhaps matches TRBD1 (6 bases). Germline V gives CDR1 SGHAT, CDR2 FQNNGV. Trimming removed 3 bases from V and 8 bases from J, with 23 bases in between. CDR3 length: 18 amino acids. CDR3 sequence reads: CASSFLPRTAVSYSPLHF. The CDR3 bases are TGTGCCAGCAGCTTCCTCCCCCGGACAGCCGTCTCGTATTCACCCCTCCACTTT.

This clonotype was seen more than once but under ten times. The chain links TRBV7-9 to TRBJ2-5, with TRBD2 identical over 11 bases. V dropped 3 bases and J dropped 5; count of bases not matched to a gene: 2. The CDR3 runs 14 residues. From germline, CDR1 is SEHNR and CDR2 FQNEAQ (reference sequence). Here the CDR3 reads CASSFPSGGETQYF. In nucleotides, the CDR3 is TGTGCCAGCAGCTTCCCTAGCGGGGGGGAGACCCAGTACTTC.

This clonotype occurred a few times. At one boundary the junction diverges from the germline segment, which might be a read error. The CDR3 nucleotides are TGTGCCAGCAGCCAGAGGGGCTCTGGAAACGCCATATATTTT. It is translated as CASSQRGSGNAIYF. The chain links TRBV7-9 to TRBJ1-3, with D possibly being TRBD1 (5 bases). The CDR3 loop spans 14 amino acids. Germline V gene lookup returns CDR1 SEHNR and CDR2 FQNEAQ (reference sequence).

This clonotype showed up just a few times. J is TRBJ2-5 and V is TRBV25-1; D is uncertain. Germline V gene data show CDR1 as MGHDK and CDR2 as SYGVNS. The CDR3 has 10 residues. V dropped 8 bases and J dropped 8 bases, with 9 bases sitting between them. The CDR3 region is CASASGTQYF. In nucleotides, the CDR3 is TGTGCCAGCGCGTCGGGCACCCAGTACTTC.

A word on this clonotype: The germline gene is not matched at one end of the junction; a read error may be the cause. The genes are TRBV3-1 and TRBJ1-2, with a tentative D call TRBD1 (5 bases). Germline CDR1 LGHDT, CDR2 YNNKEL (reference sequence). CDR3 length equals 15 residues. The CDR3 DNA is TGTGCCAGCAGCCAAGGCCTGGGGGGAGGGAGTGGCCACACCTTC. Translating gives CASSQGLGGGSGHTF.

This clonotype was observed a handful of times. CDR3 sequence: CASSIQGASEAFF. CDR3 coding DNA: TGTGCCAGCAGCATACAGGGGGCAAGCGAAGCTTTCTTT. The chain links TRBV11-3 to TRBJ1-1; TRBD1 aligns across 9 bases. Trimming cost V 5 bases and J 8 bases; bases outside gene matches: 6. The CDR3 contains 13 residues. Germline lookup yields CDR1 SGHNT and CDR2 YENEEA.